The T cell receptor beta chain under discussion was sequenced for a study of blood T cell repertoires in COVID-19. About the study: The study drew acute and convalescent COVID-19 samples from the United States, Italy and Spain. Nucleic acid was either cDNA or gDNA, and it came from T cells, B-cell-depleted T cells, or PBMCs.

Sequenced by immunoSEQ multiplex PCR; TCRdb stores in-frame clones only, minus some. The data contain 120,000 to 150,000 clones, approximately 83% of them singletons. Losses at the gene ends were 5 bases for V and 4 bases for J; bases not matched to a gene: 5. In germline, CDR1 is LNHDA, CDR2 SQIVND (reference sequence). The CDR3 is 14 amino acids. The chain uses TRBV19 and TRBJ2-7; 10 bases are a match to TRBD1. Sequences were obtained from peripheral blood. The receptor's source is a woman aged 60 to 75 with COVID-19, enrolled during active disease. CDR3 DNA sequence: TGTGCCAGTAGTGGGACAGGGGCTATATACGAGCAGTACTTC. This sequence encodes CASSGTGAIYEQYF.